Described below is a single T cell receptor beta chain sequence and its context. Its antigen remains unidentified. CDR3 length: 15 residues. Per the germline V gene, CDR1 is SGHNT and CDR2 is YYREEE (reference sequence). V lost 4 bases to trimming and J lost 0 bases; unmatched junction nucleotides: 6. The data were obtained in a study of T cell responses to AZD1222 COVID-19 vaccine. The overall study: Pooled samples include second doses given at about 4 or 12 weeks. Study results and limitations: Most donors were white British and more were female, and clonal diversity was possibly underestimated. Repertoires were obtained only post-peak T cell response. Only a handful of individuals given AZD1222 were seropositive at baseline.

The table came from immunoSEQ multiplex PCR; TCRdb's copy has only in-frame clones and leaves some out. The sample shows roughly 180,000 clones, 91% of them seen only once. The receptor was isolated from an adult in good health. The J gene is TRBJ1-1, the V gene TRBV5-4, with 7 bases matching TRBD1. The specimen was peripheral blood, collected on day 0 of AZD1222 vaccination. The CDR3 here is CASSQPGTVNTEAFF. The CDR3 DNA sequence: TGTGCCAGCAGCCAACCCGGGACAGTGAACACTGAAGCTTTCTTT. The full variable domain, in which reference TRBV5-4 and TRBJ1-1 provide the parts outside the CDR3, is ETGVTQSPTHLIKTRGQQVTLRCSSQSGHNTVSWYQQALGQGPQFIFQYYREEENGRGNFPPRFSGLQFPNYSSELNVNALELDDSALYLCASSQPGTVNTEAFFGQGTRLTVV.